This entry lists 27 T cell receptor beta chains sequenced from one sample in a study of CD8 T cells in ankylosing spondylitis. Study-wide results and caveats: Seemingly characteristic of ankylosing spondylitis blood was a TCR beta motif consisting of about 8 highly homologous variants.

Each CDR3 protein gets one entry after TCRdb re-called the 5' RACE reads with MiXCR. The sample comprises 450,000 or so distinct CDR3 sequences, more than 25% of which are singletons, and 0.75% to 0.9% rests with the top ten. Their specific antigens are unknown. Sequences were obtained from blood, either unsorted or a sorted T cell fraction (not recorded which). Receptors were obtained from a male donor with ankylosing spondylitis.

Here the CDR3 reads CASSQQGGWPQHF. The CDR3 bases are TGTGCCAGCAGCCAACAGGGGGGCTGGCCCCAGCATTTT. This chain connects TRBV3-1 to TRBJ1-5, with 7 bases lining up with TRBD1. The V segment lost 2 bases and the J segment 9 bases; nucleotides outside the gene matches: 4. Germline-derived CDR1 and CDR2 are LGHDT and YNNKEL (reference sequence). CDR3 length equals 13 residues.

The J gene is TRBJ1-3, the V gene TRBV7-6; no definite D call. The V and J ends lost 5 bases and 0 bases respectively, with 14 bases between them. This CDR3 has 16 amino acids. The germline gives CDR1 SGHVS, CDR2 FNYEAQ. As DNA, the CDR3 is TGTGCCAGCAGCCCTACCTCGGGCGGCTCTGGAAACACCATATATTTT. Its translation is CASSPTSGGSGNTIYF. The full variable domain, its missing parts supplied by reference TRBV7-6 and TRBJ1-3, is GAGVSQSPRYKVTKRGQDVALRCDPISGHVSLYWYRQALGQGPEFLTYFNYEAQQDKSGLPNDRFSAERPEGSISTLTIQRTEQRDSAMYRCASSPTSGGSGNTIYFGEGSWLTVV.

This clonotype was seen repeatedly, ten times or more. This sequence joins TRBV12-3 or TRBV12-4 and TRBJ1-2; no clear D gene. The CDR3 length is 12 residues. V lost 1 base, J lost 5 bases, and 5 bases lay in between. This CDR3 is CASSLGRYGYTF. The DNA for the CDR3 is TGTGCCAGCAGTTTAGGACGGTATGGCTACACCTTC.

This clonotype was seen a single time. CDR3 in DNA: TGCAGTGCTAGGATCCAGGGCAGGGAGACCCAGTACTTC. It encodes CSARIQGRETQYF. V gene TRBV20-1 combines with J gene TRBJ2-5; tentatively, D is TRBD1 (5 bases). The CDR3 spans 13 residues. The V end lost 3 bases, the J end lost 5 bases, and 13 bases lay between the germline ends. Germline CDR1 DFQATT, CDR2 SNEGSKA (reference sequence).

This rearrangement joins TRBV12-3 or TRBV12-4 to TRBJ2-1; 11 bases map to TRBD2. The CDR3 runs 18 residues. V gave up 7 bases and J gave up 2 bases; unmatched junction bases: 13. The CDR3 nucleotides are TGTGCCAGCAAATCTCTGACTAGCGGGATCTACCCCTACAATGAGCAGTTCTTC. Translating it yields CASKSLTSGIYPYNEQFF.

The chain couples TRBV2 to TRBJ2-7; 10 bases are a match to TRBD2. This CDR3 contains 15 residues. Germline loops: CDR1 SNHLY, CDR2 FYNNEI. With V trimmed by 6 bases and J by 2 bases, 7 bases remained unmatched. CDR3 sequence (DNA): TGTGCCAGCAGCATAGGACTAGCGGTTCCCTACGAGCAGTACGTC. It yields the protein CASSIGLAVPYEQYV.

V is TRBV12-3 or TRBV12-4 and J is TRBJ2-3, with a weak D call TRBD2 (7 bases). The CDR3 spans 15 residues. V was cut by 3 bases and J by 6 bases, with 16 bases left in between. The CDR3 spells CASSFPRGARDTQYF. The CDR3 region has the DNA TGTGCCAGCAGTTTTCCCCGGGGGGCTAGGGATACGCAGTATTTT.

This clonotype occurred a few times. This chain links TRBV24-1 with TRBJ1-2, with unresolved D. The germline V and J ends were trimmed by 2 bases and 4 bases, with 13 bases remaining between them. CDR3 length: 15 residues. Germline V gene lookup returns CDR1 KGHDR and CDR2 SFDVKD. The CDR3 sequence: CATSDSRFAAYGYTF. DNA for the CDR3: TGTGCCACCAGTGATTCTAGGTTTGCAGCCTATGGCTACACCTTC.

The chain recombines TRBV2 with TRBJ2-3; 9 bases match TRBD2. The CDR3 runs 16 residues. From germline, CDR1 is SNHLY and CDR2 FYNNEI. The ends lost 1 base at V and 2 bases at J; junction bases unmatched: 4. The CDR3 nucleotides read TGTGCCAGCAGTGAAGAGACTAGCGGACACACAGATACGCAGTATTTT. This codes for CASSEETSGHTDTQYF.

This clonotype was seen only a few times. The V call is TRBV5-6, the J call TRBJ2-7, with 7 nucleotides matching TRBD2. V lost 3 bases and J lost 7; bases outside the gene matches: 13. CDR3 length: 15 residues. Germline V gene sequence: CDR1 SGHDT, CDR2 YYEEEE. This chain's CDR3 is CASSSLADYEREQYF. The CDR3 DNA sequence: TGTGCCAGCAGCTCTCTAGCGGATTATGAGAGGGAGCAGTACTTC.

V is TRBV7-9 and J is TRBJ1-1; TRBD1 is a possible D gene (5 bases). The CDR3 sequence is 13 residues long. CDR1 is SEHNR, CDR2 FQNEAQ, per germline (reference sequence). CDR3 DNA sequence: TGTGTTTCGGTCCGAGGGGTGAACACTGAAGCTTTCTTT. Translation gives CVSVRGVNTEAFF.

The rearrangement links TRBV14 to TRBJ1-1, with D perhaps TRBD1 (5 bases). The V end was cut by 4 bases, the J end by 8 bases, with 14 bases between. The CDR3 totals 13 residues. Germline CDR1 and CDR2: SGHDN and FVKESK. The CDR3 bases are TGTGCCAGCAGCCGACCGGGACCCCTGGAAGCTTTCTTT. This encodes CASSRPGPLEAFF.

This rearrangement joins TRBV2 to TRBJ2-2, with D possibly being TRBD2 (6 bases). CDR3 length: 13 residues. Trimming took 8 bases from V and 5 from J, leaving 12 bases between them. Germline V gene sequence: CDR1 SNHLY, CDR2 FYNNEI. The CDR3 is CASHGRRTGELFF. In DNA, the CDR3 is TGTGCCAGCCACGGGAGACGTACCGGGGAGCTGTTTTTT.

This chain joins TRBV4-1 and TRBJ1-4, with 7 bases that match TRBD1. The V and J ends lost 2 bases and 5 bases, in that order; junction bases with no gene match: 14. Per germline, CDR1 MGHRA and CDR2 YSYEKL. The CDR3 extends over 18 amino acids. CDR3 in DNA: TGCGCCAGCAGCCAATCCCTGACAGGGATAAAGTCGAATGAAAAACTGTTTTTT. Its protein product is CASSQSLTGIKSNEKLFF.

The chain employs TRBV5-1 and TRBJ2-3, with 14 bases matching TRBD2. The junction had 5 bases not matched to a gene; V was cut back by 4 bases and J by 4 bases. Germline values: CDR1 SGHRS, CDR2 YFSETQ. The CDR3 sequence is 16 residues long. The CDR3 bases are TGCGCCAGCAGCCCCGGGACTAGCGGGAGATCAGATACGCAGTATTTT. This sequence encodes CASSPGTSGRSDTQYF.

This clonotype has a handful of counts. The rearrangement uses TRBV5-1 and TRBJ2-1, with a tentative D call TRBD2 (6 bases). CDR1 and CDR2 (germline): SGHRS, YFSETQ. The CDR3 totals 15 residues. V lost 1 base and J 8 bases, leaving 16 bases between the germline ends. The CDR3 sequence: CASSLLNLASDEQFF. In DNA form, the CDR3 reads TGCGCCAGCAGCTTGTTAAATCTAGCGAGCGATGAGCAGTTCTTC.

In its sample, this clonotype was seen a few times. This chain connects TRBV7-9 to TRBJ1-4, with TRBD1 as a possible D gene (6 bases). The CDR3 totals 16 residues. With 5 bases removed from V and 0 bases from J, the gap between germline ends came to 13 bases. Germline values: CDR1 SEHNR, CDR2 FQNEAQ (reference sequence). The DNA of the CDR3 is TGTGCCAGCAGCCGAGGGACAACTACAACTAATGAAAAACTGTTTTTT. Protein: CASSRGTTTTNEKLFF.

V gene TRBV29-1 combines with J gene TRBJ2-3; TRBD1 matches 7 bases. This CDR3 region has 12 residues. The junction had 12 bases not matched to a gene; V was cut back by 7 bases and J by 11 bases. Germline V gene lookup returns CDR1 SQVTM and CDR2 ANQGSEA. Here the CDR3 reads CSAGTDPLMQYF. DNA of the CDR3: TGCAGCGCCGGGACAGACCCATTGATGCAGTATTTT.

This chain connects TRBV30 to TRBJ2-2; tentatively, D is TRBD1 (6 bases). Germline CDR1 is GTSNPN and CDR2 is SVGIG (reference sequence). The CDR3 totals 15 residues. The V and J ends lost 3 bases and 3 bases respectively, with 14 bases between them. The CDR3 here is CAWRTQGSYTGELFF. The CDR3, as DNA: TGTGCCTGGAGAACCCAGGGGTCGTACACCGGGGAGCTGTTTTTT.

CDR3 region: CASSAQAGNTIYF. CDR3 in DNA: TGTGCCAGCAGCGCCCAGGCTGGAAACACCATATATTTT. The rearrangement joins TRBV3-1 to TRBJ1-3; D is uncertain. The CDR3 totals 13 residues. Trimming pared 5 bases from V and 2 bases from J, leaving 7 bases between. Germline-derived CDR1 and CDR2 are LGHDT and YNNKEL (reference sequence). Full variable domain (outside the CDR3, taken from reference TRBV3-1 and TRBJ1-3): DTAVSQTPKYLVTQMGNDKSIKCEQNLGHDTMYWYKQDSKKFLKIMFSYNNKELIINETVPNRFSPKSPDKAHLNLHINSLELGDSAVYFCASSAQAGNTIYFGEGSWLTVV.

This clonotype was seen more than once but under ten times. CDR3 residues: CSARVGVSNQPQHF. The CDR3 nucleotides are TGCAGTGCTAGAGTAGGCGTTAGCAATCAGCCCCAGCATTTT. V gene TRBV20-1 combines with J gene TRBJ1-5; D is undetermined. CDR3 length: 14 residues. Per the germline V gene, CDR1 is DFQATT and CDR2 is SNEGSKA (reference sequence). Trimming took off 1 base at V and 0 bases at J, with 7 bases between the two ends.

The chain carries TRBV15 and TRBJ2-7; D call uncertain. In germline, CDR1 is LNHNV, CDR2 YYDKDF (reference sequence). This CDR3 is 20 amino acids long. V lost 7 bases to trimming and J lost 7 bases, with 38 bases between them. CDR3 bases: TGTGCCACCACCCCCCGTGATTCAATCAGCCCCTTATCCCCCTTAGGGGAGCAGTACTTC. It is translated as CATTPRDSISPLSPLGEQYF.

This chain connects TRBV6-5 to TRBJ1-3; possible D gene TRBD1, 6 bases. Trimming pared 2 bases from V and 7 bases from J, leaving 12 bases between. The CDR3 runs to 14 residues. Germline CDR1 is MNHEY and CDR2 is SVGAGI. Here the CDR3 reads CASSYPDSFNTIYF. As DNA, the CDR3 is TGTGCCAGCAGTTACCCGGACAGTTTCAACACCATATATTTT.

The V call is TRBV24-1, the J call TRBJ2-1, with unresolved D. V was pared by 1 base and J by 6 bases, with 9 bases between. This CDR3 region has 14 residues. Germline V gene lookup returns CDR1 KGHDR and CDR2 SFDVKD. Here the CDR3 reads CATSDFGSSNEQFF. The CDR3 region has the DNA TGTGCCACCAGTGATTTCGGGTCTAGCAATGAGCAGTTCTTC.

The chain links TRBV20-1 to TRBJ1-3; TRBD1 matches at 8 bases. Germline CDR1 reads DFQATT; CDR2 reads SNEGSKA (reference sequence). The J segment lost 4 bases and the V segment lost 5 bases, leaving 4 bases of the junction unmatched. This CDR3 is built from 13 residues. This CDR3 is CSAERQGGNTIYF. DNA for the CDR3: TGCAGTGCTGAAAGACAGGGGGGAAACACCATATATTTT.

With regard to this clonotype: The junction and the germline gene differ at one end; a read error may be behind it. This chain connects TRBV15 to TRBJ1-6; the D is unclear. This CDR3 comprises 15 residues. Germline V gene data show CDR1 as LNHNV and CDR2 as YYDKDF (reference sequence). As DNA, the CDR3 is TGTGCCACCAGCAGAGATCTGGCCTCAAATTCACTCCTCCACTTT. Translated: CATSRDLASNSLLHF.

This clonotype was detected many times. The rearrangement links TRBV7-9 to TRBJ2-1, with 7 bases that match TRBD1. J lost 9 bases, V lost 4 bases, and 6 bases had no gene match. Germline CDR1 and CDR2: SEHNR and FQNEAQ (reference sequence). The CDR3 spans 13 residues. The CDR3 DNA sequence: TGTGCCAGCAGCTCGACAGGGCAAGGTGAGCAGTTCTTC. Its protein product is CASSSTGQGEQFF. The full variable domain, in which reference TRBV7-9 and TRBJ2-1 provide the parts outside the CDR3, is DTGVSQNPRHKITKRGQNVTFRCDPISEHNRLYWYRQTLGQGPEFLTYFQNEAQLEKSRLLSDRFSAERPKGSFSTLEIQRTEQGDSAMYLCASSSTGQGEQFFGPGTRLTVL.